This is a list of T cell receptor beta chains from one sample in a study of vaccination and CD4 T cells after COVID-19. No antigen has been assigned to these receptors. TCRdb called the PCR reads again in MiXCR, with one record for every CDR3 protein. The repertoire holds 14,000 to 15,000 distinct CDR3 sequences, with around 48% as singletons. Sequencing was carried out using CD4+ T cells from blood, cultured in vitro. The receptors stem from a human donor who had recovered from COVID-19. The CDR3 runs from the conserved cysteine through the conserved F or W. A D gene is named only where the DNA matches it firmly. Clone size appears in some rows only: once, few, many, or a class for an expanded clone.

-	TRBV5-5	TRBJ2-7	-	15	CASSLGGGSSYEQYF	TGTGCCAGCAGCTTGGGCGGGGGCTCTTCCTACGAGCAGTACTTC
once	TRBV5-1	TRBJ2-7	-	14	CASSFTASGSEQYF	TGCGCCAGCAGCTTTACAGCCTCGGGGAGCGAGCAGTACTTC
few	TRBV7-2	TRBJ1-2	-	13	CASSLVGVQGYTF	TGTGCCAGCAGCTTAGTAGGGGTGCAAGGCTACACCTTC
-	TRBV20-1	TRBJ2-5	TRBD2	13	CSLRLAGEETQYF	TGCAGCCTAAGACTAGCGGGGGAAGAGACCCAGTACTTC
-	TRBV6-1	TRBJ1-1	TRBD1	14	CASSRGQGITEAFF	TGTGCCAGCAGCCGAGGACAGGGGATCACTGAAGCTTTCTTT
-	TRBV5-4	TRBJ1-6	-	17	CASSLVQLGLPNSPLHF	TGTGCCAGCAGCTTGGTGCAGTTGGGGTTACCAAATTCACCCCTCCACTTT
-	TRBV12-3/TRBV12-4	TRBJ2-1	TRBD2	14	CASSFGTTYNEQFF	TGTGCCAGCAGTTTCGGGACTACCTACAATGAGCAGTTCTTC
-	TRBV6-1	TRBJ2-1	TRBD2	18	CASTQRTLAGATYNEQFF	TGTGCCAGCACCCAGCGGACCTTAGCGGGAGCCACCTACAATGAGCAGTTCTTC
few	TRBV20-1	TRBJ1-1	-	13	CSAGAGQNTEAFF	TGCAGTGCCGGCGCAGGACAGAACACTGAAGCTTTCTTT
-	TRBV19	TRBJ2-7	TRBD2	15	CASSMNSGGFGEQYF	TGTGCCAGTAGTATGAATAGCGGGGGTTTCGGCGAGCAGTACTTC
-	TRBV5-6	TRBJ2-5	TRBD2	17	CASSLRGTSGRWETQYF	TGTGCCAGCAGCTTGAGAGGGACTAGCGGGAGGTGGGAGACCCAGTACTTC
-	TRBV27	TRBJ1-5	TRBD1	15	CASSYRGQGNQPQHF	TGTGCCAGCAGCTATAGGGGACAGGGAAATCAGCCCCAGCATTTT
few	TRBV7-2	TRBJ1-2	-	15	CASSLVAGRNYGYTF	TGTGCCAGCAGCTTAGTGGCAGGGCGGAACTATGGCTACACCTTC
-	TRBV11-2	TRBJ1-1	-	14	CASIQDLVNTEAFF	TGTGCCAGCATCCAGGACCTGGTGAACACTGAAGCTTTCTTT
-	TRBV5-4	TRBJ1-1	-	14	CASSFATGRGEAFF	TGTGCCAGCAGCTTCGCGACTGGGCGGGGTGAAGCTTTCTTT
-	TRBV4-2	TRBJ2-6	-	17	CASSQEPGIGGANVLTF	TGTGCCAGCAGCCAAGAGCCAGGGATAGGTGGGGCCAACGTCCTGACTTTC
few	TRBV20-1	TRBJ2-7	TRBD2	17	CSATPSSGGAHSYEQYF	TGCAGTGCAACCCCATCTAGCGGGGGGGCACATTCCTACGAGCAGTACTTC
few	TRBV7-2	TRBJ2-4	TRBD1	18	CASSATGARLIAKNIQYF	TGTGCCAGCAGCGCGACAGGGGCGAGGTTGATAGCCAAAAACATTCAGTACTTC
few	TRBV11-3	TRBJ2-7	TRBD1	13	CASSVDRAYEQYF	TGTGCCAGCAGCGTAGACAGGGCCTACGAGCAGTACTTC
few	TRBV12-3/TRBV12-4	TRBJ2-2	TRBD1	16	CASSPRGTGNTGELFF	TGTGCCAGCAGCCCCAGGGGGACAGGGAACACCGGGGAGCTGTTTTTT
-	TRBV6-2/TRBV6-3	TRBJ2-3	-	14	CASSRPLEGDTQYF	TGTGCCAGCAGTCGCCCTTTAGAGGGAGATACGCAGTATTTT
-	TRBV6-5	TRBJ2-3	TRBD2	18	CASSYTLTSGVSTDTQYF	TGTGCCAGCAGTTACACCCTGACTAGCGGGGTAAGCACAGATACGCAGTATTTT
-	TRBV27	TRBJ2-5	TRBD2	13	CASTSRREGTQYF	TGTGCCAGCACCAGTCGAAGGGAGGGGACCCAGTACTTC
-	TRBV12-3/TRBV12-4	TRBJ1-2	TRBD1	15	CASSLGTGFFYGYTF	TGTGCCAGCAGTTTAGGGACAGGATTTTTCTATGGCTACACCTTC
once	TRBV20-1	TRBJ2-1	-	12	CSARVTGREQFF	TGCAGTGCTAGAGTAACAGGGAGGGAGCAGTTCTTC
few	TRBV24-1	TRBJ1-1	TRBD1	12	CATSDTTGGAFF	TGTGCCACCAGTGATACAACAGGGGGAGCTTTCTTT
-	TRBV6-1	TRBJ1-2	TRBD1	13	CASSRGQGDGYTF	TGTGCCAGCAGTCGGGGACAGGGTGATGGCTACACCTTC
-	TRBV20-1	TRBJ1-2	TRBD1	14	CSATGTEKLNGYTF	TGCAGTGCTACCGGGACAGAAAAGTTAAATGGCTACACCTTC
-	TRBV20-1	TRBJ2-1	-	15	CSARGQLAATKEQFF	TGCAGTGCTAGAGGTCAATTAGCGGCAACCAAAGAGCAGTTCTTC